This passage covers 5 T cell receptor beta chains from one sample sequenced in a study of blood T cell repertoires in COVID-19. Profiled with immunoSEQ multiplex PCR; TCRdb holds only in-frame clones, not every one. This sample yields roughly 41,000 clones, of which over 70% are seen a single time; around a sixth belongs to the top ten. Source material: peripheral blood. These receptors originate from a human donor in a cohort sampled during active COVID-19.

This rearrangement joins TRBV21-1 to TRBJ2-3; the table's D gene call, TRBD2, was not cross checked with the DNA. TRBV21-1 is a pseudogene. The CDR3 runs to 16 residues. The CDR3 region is CASSNWTSASTDTQYF. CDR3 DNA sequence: TGTGCCAGCAGCAATTGGACTAGCGCTAGCACAGATACGCAGTATTTT.

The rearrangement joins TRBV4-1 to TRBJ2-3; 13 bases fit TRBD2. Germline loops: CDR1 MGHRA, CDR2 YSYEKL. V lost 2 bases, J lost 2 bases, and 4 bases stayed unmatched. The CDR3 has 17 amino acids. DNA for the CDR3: TGCGCCAGCAGCCAAAAGGGACTAGCGGGGACCACAGATACGCAGTATTTT. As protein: CASSQKGLAGTTDTQYF.

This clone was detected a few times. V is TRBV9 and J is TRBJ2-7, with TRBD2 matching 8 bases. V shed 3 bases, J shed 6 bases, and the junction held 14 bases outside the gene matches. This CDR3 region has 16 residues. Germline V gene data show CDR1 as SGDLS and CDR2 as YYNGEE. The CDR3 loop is CASSAEPGLEFSEQYF. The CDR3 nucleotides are TGTGCCAGCAGCGCTGAACCGGGACTAGAATTCTCCGAGCAGTACTTC.

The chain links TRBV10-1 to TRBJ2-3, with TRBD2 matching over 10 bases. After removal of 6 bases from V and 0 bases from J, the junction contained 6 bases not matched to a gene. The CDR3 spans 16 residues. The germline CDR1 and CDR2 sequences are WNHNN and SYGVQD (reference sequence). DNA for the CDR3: TGCGCCAGCAGCCCCTGGACTAGCGGTAGCACAGATACGCAGTATTTT. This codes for CASSPWTSGSTDTQYF.

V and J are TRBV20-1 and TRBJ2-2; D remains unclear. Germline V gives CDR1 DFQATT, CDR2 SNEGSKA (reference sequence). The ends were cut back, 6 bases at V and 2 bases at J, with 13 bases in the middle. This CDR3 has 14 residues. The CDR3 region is CSASRLGNTGELFF. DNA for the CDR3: TGCAGTGCGAGTCGCCTAGGAAACACCGGGGAGCTGTTTTTT.